This TCR beta chain comes out of a study of T cell repertoires in cytomegalovirus infection. Study as a whole: Used in the study were CMV epitopes, some recently identified and HLA-C-restricted, others well-studied and HLA-B-restricted. Whole-study results and caveats: HLA-C-restricted, CMV-specific TCR beta clonotypes were dominant ex vivo.

This clonotype was counted many times. Its antigen is still unknown. MiXCR, applied by TCRdb to the reads, yields one record per CDR3 protein. The data contain 600,000 to 700,000 distinct CDR3 sequences, roughly a third of them singletons. Germline V gives CDR1 SGHTA, CDR2 FQGNSA. Trimming left V 5 bases short and J 4 bases short, with 15 bases between. There are 15 residues in the CDR3. The TCR comes from a human donor in good health (CMV status not recorded). Some clones in this sample may be carry-over from other donors' samples. The rearrangement links TRBV7-2 to TRBJ2-1; the D gene is possibly TRBD2 (5 bases). The sequencing used cultured PBMCs, collected from culture after CMV antigen stimulation. The CDR3, as DNA: TGTGCCAGCAGCCCAGCGGCACTCCGTTACAATGAGCAGTTCTTC. Translating gives CASSPAALRYNEQFF.